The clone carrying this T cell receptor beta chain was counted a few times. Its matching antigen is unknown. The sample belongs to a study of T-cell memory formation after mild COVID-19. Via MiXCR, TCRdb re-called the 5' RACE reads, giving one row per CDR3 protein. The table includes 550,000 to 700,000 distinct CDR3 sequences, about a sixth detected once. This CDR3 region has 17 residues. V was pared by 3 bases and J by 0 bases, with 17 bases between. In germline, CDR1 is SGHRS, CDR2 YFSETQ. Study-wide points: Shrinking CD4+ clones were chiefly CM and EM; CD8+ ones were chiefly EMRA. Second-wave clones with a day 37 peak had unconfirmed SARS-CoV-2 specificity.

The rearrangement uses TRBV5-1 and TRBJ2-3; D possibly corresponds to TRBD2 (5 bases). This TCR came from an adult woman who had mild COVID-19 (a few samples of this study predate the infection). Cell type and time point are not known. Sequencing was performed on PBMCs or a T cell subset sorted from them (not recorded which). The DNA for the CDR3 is TGCGCCAGCAGCTCCTCCCCGGCGGGCACGAGCACAGATACGCAGTATTTT. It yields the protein CASSSSPAGTSTDTQYF.